This T cell receptor (beta chain) was found in a study of T cell responses to AZD1222 COVID-19 vaccine. Clones were sequenced by immunoSEQ multiplex PCR, and TCRdb holds only the in-frame ones, with some missing. The table has 140,000 or so clones, about 90% seen once; the top ten hold roughly 7.5%. CDR3 length equals 14 residues. Germline lookup yields CDR1 SGDLS and CDR2 YYNGEE. V shed 0 bases and J shed 4 bases, with 10 bases lying between them. This clone was picked up a small number of times. The clonotype originates from an adult who received the MenACWY meningococcal vaccine as a control. This chain connects TRBV9 to TRBJ1-1, with D uncertain. The sequencing used peripheral blood, collected 28 days after the second dose of the MenACWY control vaccine. The chain's CDR3 is CASSVDALGTEAFF. CDR3 bases: TGTGCCAGCAGCGTAGATGCTTTGGGCACTGAAGCTTTCTTT.